This is a list of T cell receptor beta chains from one sample in a study of post-analysis software for immune sequencing data. TCRdb re-derived calls from the PCR reads in MiXCR, one entry per CDR3 protein. The sample yields a few hundred thousand distinct CDR3 sequences, less than 40% seen once. The sequencing input was blood. The receptors shown here come from a girl between 10 and 17 years old with multiple sclerosis. CDR3s include the opening cysteine and the closing phenylalanine or tryptophan. A D gene is named only where the DNA matches it firmly. Clone size, where shown, is once, few, many, or a class for clones that have expanded.

d_gene	v_gene	j_gene	abundance	CDR3nt	CDR3aa
NA	TRBV15	TRBJ2-1	NA	TGTGCCACCAGCACAGACCAGGCGACGCAGTTCTTC	CATSTDQATQFF
NA	TRBV7-9	TRBJ2-7	NA	TGTGCCGGGGGGGCAATCTACGAGCAGTACTTC	CAGGAIYEQYF
TRBD1	TRBV5-1	TRBJ2-7	NA	TGCGCCAGCAGCCCCCGACAGGGGTCCAGGTACTACGAGCAGTACTTC	CASSPRQGSRYYEQYF
NA	TRBV20-1	TRBJ2-7	few	TGCAGTGCTAGAGATCCAACAGGGGCGGGGTACGAGCAGTACTTC	CSARDPTGAGYEQYF
TRBD2	TRBV5-8	TRBJ2-1	NA	TGTGCCAGCAGCCGTAACAAGCGGGGGGGCAATGAGCAGTTCTTC	CASSRNKRGGNEQFF
NA	TRBV28	TRBJ1-2	many	TGTGCCAGCAGTTTAAGGGAGCGCTACACCTTC	CASSLRERYTF
TRBD1	TRBV20-1	TRBJ1-2	few	TGCAGTGCTAGAGATCTCAACAGGGGGCAGGGGGGCTACACCTTC	CSARDLNRGQGGYTF
TRBD1	TRBV9	TRBJ1-2	NA	TGTGTCAGCAGCGTAGAGGGGACAGGCTCCAGTGGCTACACCTTC	CVSSVEGTGSSGYTF
TRBD2	TRBV10-3	TRBJ2-1	few	TGTGCCATCAGTCCCCAGACTAGCGGGGGGCTCTACAATGAGCAGTTCTTC	CAISPQTSGGLYNEQFF
TRBD2	TRBV20-1	TRBJ2-3	few	TGCAGTGCTAGAGATACACTAGCGGGGGTTCATACGCAGTATTTT	CSARDTLAGVHTQYF
TRBD1	TRBV2	TRBJ1-4	NA	TGTGCCAGCATGCTGGACAGGGGGCGAAGTGGAAAACTGTTTTTT	CASMLDRGRSGKLFF
NA	TRBV29-1	TRBJ1-1	many	TGCAGCGTTCGACCCAACTGGAACACTGAAGCTTTCTTT	CSVRPNWNTEAFF
TRBD2	TRBV7-9	TRBJ2-2	NA	TGTGCCAGCAGCCCTATGGATGTAGGGCGGGGGATCCACACCGGGGAGCTGTTTTTT	CASSPMDVGRGIHTGELFF
TRBD1	TRBV7-2	TRBJ1-4	once	TGTGCCAGCAGCCATGGGGGACAGGGGTTAAATGAAAAACTGTTTTTT	CASSHGGQGLNEKLFF
NA	TRBV6-2/TRBV6-3	TRBJ1-1	NA	TGTGCCAGCAGTAGGCCGACGGACAGTCGGAACACTGAAGCTTTCTTT	CASSRPTDSRNTEAFF
NA	TRBV2	TRBJ2-3	NA	TGTGCCAGCGGGGACACAAGGGCCGATACGCAGTATTTT	CASGDTRADTQYF
NA	TRBV10-3	TRBJ2-5	many	TGTGCCATCAGACAGGGAGAGACCCAGTACTTC	CAIRQGETQYF
NA	TRBV7-2	TRBJ1-4	NA	TGTGCCAGCAGCTTAGAGGGACGTATAATTAATGAAAAACTGTTTTTT	CASSLEGRIINEKLFF
NA	TRBV5-1	TRBJ2-2	NA	TGCGCCAGCAGCTTGGTAGGGCTCACCGGGGAGCTGTTTTTT	CASSLVGLTGELFF
TRBD2	TRBV12-3/TRBV12-4	TRBJ2-7	NA	TGTGCCAGCAGTGTCACTAGCGGGGTTCTTTCCTACGAGCAGTACTTC	CASSVTSGVLSYEQYF
TRBD1	TRBV27	TRBJ1-1	NA	TGTGCCAGCCAGCCCGGGACAGTATCTTTTCAGCCTTCTTTCTTT	CASQPGTVSFQPSFF
TRBD1	TRBV25-1	TRBJ1-1	NA	TGTGCCAGCAGTGTGACAGGGGCGGGGAACACTGAAGCTTTCTTT	CASSVTGAGNTEAFF
TRBD1	TRBV27	TRBJ2-4	NA	TGTGCCAGCCCCCGCGACAGGGGGCTTGCCAAAAACATTCAGTACTTC	CASPRDRGLAKNIQYF
TRBD1	TRBV28	TRBJ2-7	NA	TGTGCCAGCAGGCCCACGGACAGGGGAACCTACGAGCAGTACTTC	CASRPTDRGTYEQYF
TRBD1	TRBV7-2	TRBJ1-1	few	TGTGCCAGCAGCCAAGGACAGGGGGCTGGGGTTGCTGAAGCTTTCTTT	CASSQGQGAGVAEAFF
NA	TRBV5-1	TRBJ2-1	NA	TGCGCCGGCAGCTTGGAATCCCGATCCCGGGGCAATGAGCAGTTCTTC	CAGSLESRSRGNEQFF
NA	TRBV7-9	TRBJ2-3	NA	TGTGCCAGCAGCCCTTCTCTGAGTCCCACAGATACGCAGTATTTT	CASSPSLSPTDTQYF
TRBD2	TRBV4-2	TRBJ2-7	NA	TGTGCCAGCAGCCCGTCGACTAGCGGGGTAACGGGGGAGCAGTACTTC	CASSPSTSGVTGEQYF
NA	TRBV29-1	TRBJ2-7	NA	TGCAGCGTTGAAGCCCCGGGGGAGGCCTACGAGCAGTACTTC	CSVEAPGEAYEQYF
NA	TRBV7-9	TRBJ2-1	few	TGTGCCAGCAGCCCCCCGGGCACCTTGAACAATGAGCAGTTCTTC	CASSPPGTLNNEQFF
NA	TRBV6-6	TRBJ1-5	few	TGTGCCAGCACCCCGGTGGGCCGGGCGGATCAGCCCCAGCATTTT	CASTPVGRADQPQHF
TRBD1	TRBV6-6	TRBJ2-7	NA	TGTGCCAGCAGCTGGGGACAGGGAAACTACGAGCAGTACTTC	CASSWGQGNYEQYF
NA	TRBV20-1	TRBJ2-3	NA	TGCAGTGCTAGTGGCGGGACAACTCCCCCAGATACGCAGTATTTT	CSASGGTTPPDTQYF
TRBD1	TRBV27	TRBJ1-2	few	TGTGCCAGCAGTTTCCGCGGACAGGGGGGATTCTATGGCTACACCTTC	CASSFRGQGGFYGYTF
TRBD1	TRBV29-1	TRBJ2-1	few	TGCAGCGTTGGCTGGACAGGGAGCTCCTACAATGAGCAGTTCTTC	CSVGWTGSSYNEQFF
NA	TRBV10-3	TRBJ1-2	few	TGTGCCATCAGTGATTCCCCGGGGCAGGGCCAAGGGGGCTACACCTTC	CAISDSPGQGQGGYTF
NA	TRBV6-5	TRBJ1-2	NA	TGTGCCAGCACCTGGGAGAAGGGGCCCGAAGCGGGCTACACCTTC	CASTWEKGPEAGYTF
TRBD2	TRBV20-1	TRBJ2-1	NA	TGCAGTGCTAGAGGTATAAACGAGCGGGGGGGCTCCTACAATGAGCAGTTCTTC	CSARGINERGGSYNEQFF
NA	TRBV29-1	TRBJ2-3	NA	TGCAGCGTGTGGGGTTCAGATACGCAGTATTTT	CSVWGSDTQYF
NA	TRBV2	TRBJ1-4	few	TGTGCCAGCAGTGTGTCAGAAAGGGAACTGTTTTTT	CASSVSERELFF
TRBD2	TRBV5-5	TRBJ2-3	NA	TGTGCCAGCACCTTAAGCCGGACTAGCGGGGGTTCGGATACGCAGTATTTT	CASTLSRTSGGSDTQYF
NA	TRBV6-5	TRBJ2-7	NA	TGTGCCAGCAGTTCCTCCGGACACAAGGGCTCCTACGAGCAGTACTTC	CASSSSGHKGSYEQYF
TRBD1	TRBV6-2/TRBV6-3	TRBJ2-6	few	TGTGCCAGCAGTTACTCGAGGGGACAGTCCCTCATATGGAGGGCCAACGTCCTGACTTTC	CASSYSRGQSLIWRANVLTF
NA	TRBV5-1	TRBJ1-1	few	TGCGCCAGCAGCTTGGATCGGGGGATGAACACTGAAGCTTTCTTT	CASSLDRGMNTEAFF
NA	TRBV7-7	TRBJ2-5	few	TGTGCTAGCAGCTCCCGCAGACTTGAGACCCAGTACTTC	CASSSRRLETQYF
NA	TRBV7-2	TRBJ2-3	NA	TGTGCCAGCAGCTCACGGGGGGCGGAAGATACGCAGTATTTT	CASSSRGAEDTQYF
TRBD1	TRBV7-9	TRBJ2-1	few	TGTGCCAGCAGCTTACCGGACAGGGGGAATTCCTACAATGAGCAGTTCTTC	CASSLPDRGNSYNEQFF
TRBD1	TRBV5-1	TRBJ1-1	NA	TGCGCCAGCAGCGGGGGACAGACGAACACTGAAGCTTTCTTT	CASSGGQTNTEAFF
NA	TRBV7-2	TRBJ2-7	many	TGTGCCAGCAGCCCGGGCCCTGACTACGAGCAGTACTTC	CASSPGPDYEQYF
NA	TRBV28	TRBJ2-5	NA	TGTGCCAGCAGTTTAGCGTCTAGTCTGGAAGAGACCCAGTACTTC	CASSLASSLEETQYF
TRBD2	TRBV5-1	TRBJ2-3	NA	TGCGCCAGCAGCTTGCAAGGACTAGCGGGGCGGGGAGATACGCAGTATTTT	CASSLQGLAGRGDTQYF
TRBD1	TRBV20-1	TRBJ2-1	few	TGCAGTGCAGAACGTCTAGACAGGGGGGGGAATGAGCAGTTCTTC	CSAERLDRGGNEQFF
TRBD1	TRBV19	TRBJ2-3	NA	TGTGCCAGTAGTGAACCAGGGGGAAGCGCAGATACGCAGTATTTT	CASSEPGGSADTQYF
NA	TRBV12-3/TRBV12-4	TRBJ2-5	many	TGTGCCAGCAGTCTGGGACACTCCCAAGAGACCCAGTACTTC	CASSLGHSQETQYF
NA	TRBV27	TRBJ2-7	NA	TGTGCCAGCAGTTATCGCGGCACCTACGAGCAGTACTTC	CASSYRGTYEQYF
NA	TRBV9	TRBJ2-1	NA	TGTGCCAGCAGCGTAGAGTACAATGAGCAGTTCTTC	CASSVEYNEQFF